This entry concerns a single TCR beta chain. Its target is not known. V gave up 8 bases and J gave up 4 bases, with 12 bases separating them. Looked up from germline, CDR1 is MNHEY and CDR2 is SMNVEV (reference sequence). CDR3 size: 13 residues. This specimen belongs to a study of CD8 T cells in ankylosing spondylitis. MiXCR was run by TCRdb on the 5' RACE reads, yielding one entry per CDR3 protein. This table has around 480,000 distinct CDR3 sequences, more than 15% appearing once. Study-wide results and caveats: Clones tied to disease were said to be significantly enriched in matched ankylosing spondylitis synovial fluid. Within peripheral blood, clones linked to disease were CD8+ and relatively rare. Certain motif variants had earlier appeared in reactive arthritis synovial fluid and blood. For ankylosing spondylitis blood, a TCR beta motif of about 8 highly homologous variants appeared characteristic.

The sample comprised blood, either unsorted or a sorted T cell fraction (not recorded which). This chain links TRBV27 with TRBJ1-3; possible D gene TRBD1, 5 bases. The receptor comes from a male donor with ankylosing spondylitis. The CDR3 nucleotides read TGTGCCAGCTCAGGGTCGGTGGGAAACACCATATATTTT. Protein sequence: CASSGSVGNTIYF.